The T cell receptor beta chain under discussion was sequenced for a study of CD8+ T cells in alopecia areata (dated by TCRdb to 2016 to 2018). Background on the whole study: Treated patients were enrolled in an open-label pilot trial of oral tofacitinib at 5 to 10 mg twice daily for moderate-to-severe alopecia areata. In treated patients, disease severity was measured using the SALT score, which gives the percentage of scalp surface area affected. Scalp clonality was compared among normal scalp (n=4), patchy alopecia areata scalp (n=8), and alopecia totalis/universalis scalp (n=8). RNA was obtained with the PAXgene miRNA kit for fixed scalp, the miRNeasy kit for PBMCs, and the RNeasy kit for mouse skin. TCRbeta CDR3 regions were amplified by immunoSEQ multiplex PCR using 35 Vbeta forward and 13 Jbeta reverse primers. Patients received tofacitinib for 6 to 18 months and were then followed off drug for 6 months to check for delayed response and recurrence. Human TCRbeta sequencing covered scalp tissue and sorted CD4+ and CD8+ peripheral blood T cells from patchy and totalis/universalis alopecia areata patients and healthy controls. In both human patients and the C3H/HeJ mouse model, the study applied high-throughput TCRbeta sequencing to look at T cell clonal expansion in alopecia areata. Patients on tofacitinib were biopsied at baseline and after 4 and 24 weeks of treatment, and several of the patients also had a later scalp biopsy.

What the work shows at the level of the full study, not this receptor alone: Compared with normal scalp, lesional scalp had higher clonality and more expanded CD8+ clones, particularly in alopecia totalis/universalis, a pattern that suggests antigenic drive. Tofacitinib significantly lowered scalp clonality and the number of expanded CD8+ clones among the top 100 scalp clones. Unlike mouse skin, which is dominated by gammadelta T cells, normal human skin has resident alphabeta T cells that are also sequenced, and this complicates analysis of the scalp TCR repertoire. Many expanded lesional clones persisted in scalp and blood during tofacitinib treatment, which may partly explain relapse after stopping treatment. Shared TCR sequences between patients were less evident than in mice, which may be partly attributable to HLA diversity in the patient population. Because the treated cohort was small and had only one nonresponder, larger studies are needed to examine links between baseline CD8+ expansion and response.

Regarding this clone: Its antigen remains unidentified. The input lacks base qualities; no much larger clone sits a single base away.

V and J are truncated by 5 bases and 0 bases respectively, leaving an intervening sequence of 5 bases. The CDR3 has 13 amino acids, counting the end cysteine and phenylalanine. Only CDR3 DNA is held: 39 bases, read in frame from base 1. CDR1 SEHNR and CDR2 FQNEAQ are derived from the germline V gene (reference sequence). The library came from the immunoSEQ multiplex PCR assay. RNA was extracted from all samples and reverse transcribed into cDNA, which served as template for TCR sequencing. First-strand cDNA was synthesized using SuperScript III with a 2:1 mix of oligo-dT and random hexamers. Amplification bias was assessed with a synthetic immune receptor repertoire, and residual bias was removed computationally. The source study handled its data this way. Raw reads were preprocessed to remove errors, and CDR3 was defined by IMGT conventions from the conserved cysteine to phenylalanine. Clonality was computed by normalizing Shannon entropy by log2 of the number of productive unique TCRs and subtracting the result from 1. Whether each scalp clone was CD4 or CD8 was inferred by checking scalp TCRbeta sequences against the CD4 and CD8 repertoires from sorted blood. TCRdb mirrors the immuneACCESS table, restricted to in-frame sequences. Some clones are absent from its copies; in checked studies, under half trace to an unresolved V gene, and the reason for the others is unknown. That table gives V, J and clone size, and the DNA gave D and trimming. This sample lists 60,000 to 85,000 clones; 29% were detected once. 15% of the sample is taken by the ten largest.

In light of the paper, this sample's time point label describes: about four weeks on oral tofacitinib. This sample's treatment or condition label indicates: oral pan-JAK inhibitor, 5-10 mg twice daily. Lesional scalp punch biopsies and peripheral blood were obtained from alopecia areata patients. After PBMCs were isolated by density centrifugation and stained for CD3, CD4 and CD8, a FACSAria was used to sort CD4+ and CD8+ T cells. The V gene is TRBV7-9 and the J gene is TRBJ1-5, with the identity of the D gene unclear. This sequence originates from a human donor with alopecia areata. The source material was CD8+ T cells sorted from blood, sampled at week 4, from a patient treated with tofacitinib. The CDR3 protein is CASSGNSNQPQHF. Read as DNA, the sequence is TGTGCCAGCAGCGGGAATAGCAATCAGCCCCAGCATTTT.